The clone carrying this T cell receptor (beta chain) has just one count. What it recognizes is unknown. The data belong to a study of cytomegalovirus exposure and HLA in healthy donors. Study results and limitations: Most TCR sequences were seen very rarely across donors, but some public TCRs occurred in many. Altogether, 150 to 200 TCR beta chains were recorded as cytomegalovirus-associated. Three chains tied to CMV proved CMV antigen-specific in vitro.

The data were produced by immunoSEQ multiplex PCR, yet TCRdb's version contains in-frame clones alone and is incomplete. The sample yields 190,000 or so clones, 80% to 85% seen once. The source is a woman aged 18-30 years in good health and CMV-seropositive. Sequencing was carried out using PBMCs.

CDR3 coding DNA: TGTGCCAGTAGCATCATGGACAGACAGAACACTGAAGCTTTCTTT. Encoded protein: CASSIMDRQNTEAFF. The chain joins TRBV19 to TRBJ1-1; D may be TRBD1 (6 bases). The CDR3 has 15 residues. Between the trimmed V and J ends, which lost 6 bases and 1 base, there was a span of 15 bases. Per germline, CDR1 LNHDA and CDR2 SQIVND (reference sequence).